The rows below give T cell receptor beta chains drawn from one sample of a study of T cells in Graves' hyperthyroidism and ophthalmopathy. TCRdb re-derived calls from the multiplex PCR reads in MiXCR, one entry per CDR3 protein. This repertoire shows approximately 380,000 distinct CDR3 sequences, 15% to 20% found once; its top ten account for 35% to 45%. Source material: blood. The receptors derive from a man aged 18 to 35 with Graves' ophthalmopathy. The CDR3 runs from the conserved cysteine through the conserved F or W. D genes are given only for firm matches. A clone size is listed for some rows: how often the clone was seen (once, few, many), or a class if it is expanded.

V,D,size,J,CDR3,DNA
TRBV28,NA,many,TRBJ2-6,CASRARGAGANVLTF,TGTGCCAGCAGGGCCAGGGGCGCCGGGGCCAACGTCCTGACTTTC
TRBV15,NA,few,TRBJ1-2,CATWDVVSPYGYTF,TGTGCCACCTGGGACGTAGTCTCCCCCTATGGCTACACCTTC
TRBV5-1,NA,many,TRBJ2-1,CASSSDSYNEQFF,TGCGCCAGCAGCTCTGACAGCTACAATGAGCAGTTCTTC
TRBV10-3,TRBD1,few,TRBJ2-4,CAIKDRGPGIQYF,TGTGCCATCAAGGACAGGGGGCCAGGGATTCAGTACTTC
TRBV9,NA,NA,TRBJ1-3,CASSEGSGNTIYF,TGTGCCAGCAGCGAGGGCTCTGGAAACACCATATATTTT
TRBV29-1,TRBD1,few,TRBJ1-4,CSVTRDRGNEKLFF,TGCAGCGTTACCCGGGACAGGGGTAATGAAAAACTGTTTTTT
TRBV9,NA,NA,TRBJ1-1,CASSVDPPGTRTEAFF,TGTGCCAGCAGCGTAGATCCCCCAGGGACGAGGACTGAAGCTTTCTTT
TRBV3-1,TRBD1,many,TRBJ1-5,CATGGGDQPQHF,TGTGCCACCGGAGGGGGCGATCAGCCCCAGCATTTT
TRBV5-1,NA,few,TRBJ2-3,CASRPDWNTQYF,TGCGCCAGCAGGCCCGACTGGAATACGCAGTATTTT
TRBV3-1,NA,many,TRBJ1-5,CASSQSDQPQHF,TGTGCCAGCAGCCAATCCGATCAGCCCCAGCATTTT
TRBV7-9,NA,few,TRBJ2-7,CASSISSSGYEQYF,TGTGCCAGCAGCATATCTAGCTCGGGATACGAGCAGTACTTC
TRBV12-3/TRBV12-4,NA,many,TRBJ2-1,CASRIEDNEQFF,TGTGCCAGCAGAATTGAGGACAATGAGCAGTTCTTC
TRBV7-8,NA,many,TRBJ1-4,CASSPPGQANEKLFF,TGTGCCAGCAGCCCCCCGGGGCAAGCTAATGAAAAACTGTTTTTT
TRBV2,TRBD1,NA,TRBJ1-6,CASRSPGTGATYNSPLHF,TGTGCCAGCAGATCCCCCGGGACAGGGGCCACCTATAATTCACCCCTCCACTTT
TRBV5-5,TRBD2,once,TRBJ2-5,CASSSGLAGTSGVQETQYF,TGTGCCAGCAGCTCGGGACTCGCTGGGACTAGCGGGGTCCAAGAGACCCAGTACTTC
TRBV3-1,NA,few,TRBJ2-2,CASSQDGGVPTGELFF,TGTGCCAGCAGCCAAGATGGTGGAGTCCCCACCGGGGAGCTGTTTTTT
TRBV12-3/TRBV12-4,NA,many,TRBJ2-2,CASSLSYKSTGELFF,TGTGCCAGCAGTTTATCCTACAAGAGCACCGGGGAGCTGTTTTTT
TRBV2,NA,many,TRBJ1-2,CASSVRQDYGYTF,TGTGCCAGCAGTGTGAGGCAGGACTATGGCTACACCTTC
TRBV12-3/TRBV12-4,TRBD1,few,TRBJ1-2,CASSFLTGSGYTF,TGTGCCAGCAGTTTCCTGACAGGGAGTGGCTACACCTTC
TRBV9,NA,NA,TRBJ2-7,CASSLVSRDSYEQYF,TGCGCCAGCAGCTTGGTTAGCAGGGACTCCTACGAGCAGTACTTC
TRBV28,NA,many,TRBJ2-7,CASSASLSSYEQYF,TGTGCCAGCAGTGCTTCCCTCAGCTCCTACGAGCAGTACTTC
TRBV10-3,NA,few,TRBJ2-5,CAIRPVYEETQYF,TGTGCCATCCGGCCCGTTTATGAAGAGACCCAGTACTTC
TRBV7-9,NA,once,TRBJ2-1,CASSRDSTLYNEQFF,TGTGCCAGCAGTCGGGACTCTACCCTTTACAATGAGCAGTTCTTC
TRBV29-1,NA,few,TRBJ1-2,CSAWGELASSNYGYTF,TGCAGCGCGTGGGGGGAACTCGCTTCGAGTAACTATGGCTACACCTTC
TRBV7-3,TRBD2,NA,TRBJ2-6,CASSETGTSGGANVLTF,TGTGCCAGCAGCGAAACCGGGACTAGCGGGGGGGCCAACGTCCTGACTTTC
TRBV28,NA,NA,TRBJ1-2,CASTWGYGYTF,TGTGCCAGCACTTGGGGGTATGGCTACACCTTC
TRBV6-2/TRBV6-3,TRBD2,few,TRBJ2-4,CASSYLSGENIQYF,TGTGCCAGCAGTTATCTTAGCGGGGAAAACATTCAGTACTTC
TRBV29-1,TRBD1,many,TRBJ1-2,CSAFRDRGYGYTF,TGCAGCGCGTTCCGGGACAGGGGATATGGCTACACCTTC
TRBV6-2/TRBV6-3,NA,few,TRBJ1-1,CASSYRQMWENTEAFF,TGTGCCAGCAGTTACCGGCAAATGTGGGAGAACACTGAAGCTTTCTTT
TRBV20-1,NA,many,TRBJ2-7,CSARVGQGNEQYF,TGCAGTGCTAGAGTCGGCCAGGGGAACGAGCAGTACTTC
TRBV20-1,NA,many,TRBJ1-2,CSASILGRDYGYTF,TGCAGTGCTAGTATTTTGGGACGGGACTATGGCTACACCTTC
TRBV6-1,NA,many,TRBJ2-1,CAGGGASYNEQFF,TGTGCCGGTGGGGGGGCCTCCTACAATGAGCAGTTCTTC
TRBV6-6,TRBD1,many,TRBJ2-3,CASSYSGQGTDTQYF,TGTGCCAGCAGTTACTCTGGACAGGGGACAGATACGCAGTATTTT
TRBV20-1,TRBD2,NA,TRBJ2-7,CSAQGLAGFYEQYF,TGCAGTGCTCAGGGACTAGCGGGGTTCTACGAGCAGTACTTC
TRBV9,NA,NA,TRBJ2-5,CASSVGEVLQETQYF,TGTGCCAGCAGCGTGGGGGAGGTACTTCAAGAGACCCAGTACTTC
TRBV9,NA,NA,TRBJ1-3,CASSWGGNSGNTIYF,TGTGCCAGCAGCTGGGGGGGTAACTCTGGAAACACCATATATTTT
TRBV27,NA,many,TRBJ1-1,CASSLSGSFTEAFF,TGTGCCAGCAGTTTATCGGGTAGTTTCACTGAAGCTTTCTTT
TRBV6-1,NA,NA,TRBJ1-1,CASTGQGKGRVGTEAFF,TGTGCCAGCACGGGGCAGGGAAAAGGTCGGGTTGGCACTGAAGCTTTCTTT
TRBV29-1,TRBD1,many,TRBJ2-7,CSISGQENSYEQYF,TGCAGCATCTCGGGACAGGAAAACTCCTACGAGCAGTACTTC
TRBV6-2/TRBV6-3,NA,few,TRBJ1-1,CASSYARAEAFF,TGTGCCAGCAGTTACGCAAGGGCTGAAGCTTTCTTT
TRBV6-1,NA,many,TRBJ2-7,CASSEGSSYEQYF,TGTGCCAGCAGTGAGGGATCCTCCTACGAGCAGTACTTC
TRBV9,TRBD2,NA,TRBJ2-3,CASSRGSGRTTDTQYF,TGTGCCAGCAGCCGGGGGAGCGGGAGAACCACAGATACGCAGTATTTT
TRBV4-1,NA,NA,TRBJ1-6,CASSAPAGFDNSPLHF,TGCGCCAGCAGCGCCCCAGCGGGGTTTGATAATTCACCCCTCCACTTT
TRBV7-8,NA,many,TRBJ2-3,CASSFGSDTQYF,TGTGCCAGCAGCTTTGGCTCAGATACGCAGTATTTT
TRBV5-1,TRBD2,many,TRBJ2-3,CASSSPWTSGRTDTQYF,TGCGCCAGCAGCTCTCCCTGGACTAGCGGGAGAACAGATACGCAGTATTTT
TRBV7-9,NA,few,TRBJ2-5,CASSRDNPQETQYF,TGTGCCAGCAGCCGTGACAATCCACAAGAGACCCAGTACTTC
TRBV12-5,NA,NA,TRBJ1-6,CARNRVSPLHF,TGTGCTAGAAACAGGGTGTCACCCCTCCACTTT
TRBV5-1,TRBD1,NA,TRBJ2-1,CASSRTGDLDEQFF,TGCGCCAGCAGTCGGACAGGGGATTTGGATGAGCAGTTCTTC
TRBV7-9,NA,many,TRBJ1-2,CASSPAGGGYTF,TGTGCCAGCAGCCCCGCGGGTGGTGGCTACACCTTC
TRBV10-3,NA,many,TRBJ1-5,CAISEKGVSDRPQHF,TGTGCCATCAGTGAGAAGGGTGTCTCGGATCGGCCCCAGCATTTT